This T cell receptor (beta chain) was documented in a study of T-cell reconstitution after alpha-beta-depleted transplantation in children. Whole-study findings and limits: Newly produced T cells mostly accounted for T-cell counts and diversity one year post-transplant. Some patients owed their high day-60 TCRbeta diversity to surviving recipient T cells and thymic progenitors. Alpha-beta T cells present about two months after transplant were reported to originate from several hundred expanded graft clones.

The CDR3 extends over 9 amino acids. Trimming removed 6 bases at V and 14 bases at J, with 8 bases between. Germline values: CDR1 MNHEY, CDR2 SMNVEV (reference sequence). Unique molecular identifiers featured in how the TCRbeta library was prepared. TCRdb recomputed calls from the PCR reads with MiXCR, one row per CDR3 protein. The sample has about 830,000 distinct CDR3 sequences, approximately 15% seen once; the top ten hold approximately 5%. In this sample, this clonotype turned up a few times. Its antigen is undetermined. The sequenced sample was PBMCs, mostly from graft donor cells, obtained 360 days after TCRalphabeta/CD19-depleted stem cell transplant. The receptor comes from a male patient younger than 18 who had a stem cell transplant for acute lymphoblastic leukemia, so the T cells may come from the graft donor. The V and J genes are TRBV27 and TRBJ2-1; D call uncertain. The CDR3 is CASSSPEFF. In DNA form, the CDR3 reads TGTGCCAGCAGCTCCCCCGAGTTCTTC.